The 29 T cell receptor beta chains given below trace back to one sample, sequenced in a study of read filtering for tumor transcriptome and immune sequencing. From approximately 400 ng of RNA, a library with molecular barcoded alpha/delta and beta/gamma adaptors was made. TCRdb independently ran MiXCR on the reads; one entry per CDR3 protein. The repertoire consists of 130,000 or so distinct CDR3 sequences, with around 13% occurring once and the leading ten covering 7.5% to 10%. Sequencing was performed on a population of CD138-negative cells sorted from bone marrow. The origin of the receptors is a donor at least 40 years old with multiple myeloma.

This clonotype has at least ten counts. The CDR3 nucleotides read TGTGCCAGCAGCTTAGGAGGACAGGGGATCGACAATGGCTACACCTTC. Its translation is CASSLGGQGIDNGYTF. The chain links TRBV7-2 to TRBJ1-2; 9 nucleotides line up with TRBD1. After removal of 1 base from V and 6 bases from J, the junction contained 9 bases not matched to a gene. From germline, CDR1 is SGHTA and CDR2 FQGNSA. CDR3 length: 16 residues. Filled out from reference TRBV7-2 and TRBJ1-2, the complete variable domain reads GAGVSQSPSNKVTEKGKDVELRCDPISGHTALYWYRQSLGQGLEFLIYFQGNSAPDKSGLPSDRFSAERTGGSVSTLTIQRTQQEDSAVYLCASSLGGQGIDNGYTFGSGTRLTVV.

The table lists this clonotype with many counts. V gene TRBV19 combines with J gene TRBJ1-4; the D gene is possibly TRBD1 (6 bases). CDR3 length: 13 residues. Looked up from germline, CDR1 is LNHDA and CDR2 is SQIVND (reference sequence). Between the trimmed V and J ends, which lost 6 bases and 8 bases, there was a span of 13 bases. CDR3 protein: CASRPDGGEKLFF. The CDR3 nucleotides read TGTGCCAGTAGACCCGATGGGGGCGAAAAACTGTTTTTT.

To note about this clonotype: A much larger clone lies one base from this, so it may be a read error. This chain uses TRBV11-2 with TRBJ2-3, with 7 bases identical to TRBD1. This CDR3 is 17 amino acids long. Per the germline V gene, CDR1 is SGHAT and CDR2 is FQNNGV. The CDR3 coding sequence is TGTGCCAGCAGCCTAAACTCCCGGGGACAGCACACAGTTACGCAGTATTTT. Protein product: CASSLNSRGQHTVTQYF. Full variable domain (rest looked up from reference TRBV11-2 and TRBJ2-3): EAGVAQSPRYKIIEKRQSVAFWCNPISGHATLYWYQQILGQGPKLLIQFQNNGVVDDSQLPKDRFSAERLKGVDSTLKIQPAKLEDSAVYLCASSLNSRGQHTVTQYFGPGTRLTVL.

This clonotype occurred many times. The chain has TRBV11-3 and TRBJ2-7; D unresolved. This CDR3 contains 13 residues. Trimming left V 5 bases short and J 5 bases short, with 13 bases between. The V gene's germline CDR1 is SGHNT and CDR2 YENEEA. This CDR3 reads CASSLALANEQYF. CDR3 bases: TGTGCCAGCAGCCTCGCTTTGGCTAACGAGCAGTACTTC.

This clonotype was picked up many times. This chain uses TRBV12-3 or TRBV12-4 with TRBJ1-4; 11 nucleotides align to TRBD1. This CDR3 contains 14 residues. V trimming: 5 bases; J trimming: 7 bases; junction bases outside the gene matches: 3. The CDR3 loop is CASSGQGAFEKLFF. The CDR3 bases are TGTGCCAGCAGTGGACAGGGGGCTTTTGAAAAACTGTTTTTT.

The sample holds many counts of this clonotype. The chain joins TRBV7-3 to TRBJ2-1; TRBD2 agrees at 11 bases. Germline V gene sequence: CDR1 SGHTA, CDR2 FQGTGA. The CDR3 extends over 15 amino acids. V lost 4 bases, J lost 7 bases, and 6 bases stayed unmatched. CDR3 protein: CASSYVAGGLNEQFF. DNA for the CDR3: TGTGCCAGCAGCTACGTAGCGGGAGGGCTGAATGAGCAGTTCTTC.

This clonotype has a count of ten or more. The chain has TRBV14 and TRBJ1-1; the D gene is possibly TRBD1 (5 bases). The V end was cut by 4 bases, the J end by 8 bases, with 20 bases between. CDR1 is SGHDN and CDR2 is FVKESK in the germline V gene. This CDR3 comprises 15 residues. Here the CDR3 reads CASSLTLQGPPEAFF. DNA for the CDR3: TGTGCCAGCAGCCTCACACTCCAGGGCCCCCCAGAAGCTTTCTTT.

This clonotype showed up just a few times. CDR3 sequence reads: CASSSSYTEAFF. The CDR3 bases are TGTGCCAGCAGCTCAAGTTACACTGAAGCTTTCTTT. The chain couples TRBV7-9 to TRBJ1-1; no clear D. V gave up 4 bases and J gave up 3 bases, with 6 bases separating them. CDR1 and CDR2 from the germline V gene are SEHNR and FQNEAQ (reference sequence). This CDR3 has 12 amino acids.

This clonotype was counted ten times or more. The J gene is TRBJ2-7, the V gene TRBV5-1; D tentatively fits TRBD1 or TRBD2 (5 bases each). CDR1 is SGHRS and CDR2 is YFSETQ in the germline V gene. V was cut by 3 bases and J by 2 bases, with 18 bases left in between. CDR3 length equals 16 residues. CDR3 amino acids: CASSSDHRDGTYEQYF. Here the CDR3 DNA reads TGCGCCAGCAGCTCAGACCACCGGGACGGTACCTACGAGCAGTACTTC.

Comments on this clonotype: The junction departs from germline at one end; a sequencing error may be responsible. The genes are TRBV5-1 and TRBJ2-1; either TRBD1 or TRBD2 may fit D (6 bases each). Germline V gives CDR1 SGHRS, CDR2 YFSETQ. The CDR3 covers 16 residues. In DNA form, the CDR3 reads TGCGCCAGTAGCTGGAGAAGGGGGGACTCCTACAATGAGCAGTTCTTC. Protein sequence: CASSWRRGDSYNEQFF.

This clonotype has ten or more counts. For the CDR3, the DNA is TGTGCCAGTAGTATCTCAGGGGGGGCTAGCAATCAGCCCCAGCATTTT. Its protein product is CASSISGGASNQPQHF. This chain uses TRBV19 with TRBJ1-5, with 7 bases matching TRBD1. The V gene's germline CDR1 is LNHDA and CDR2 SQIVND (reference sequence). CDR3 length: 16 residues. The trim removed 3 bases at V and 0 bases at J, leaving 5 bases unmatched.

In its sample, this clonotype was seen many times. The rearrangement links TRBV7-9 to TRBJ1-1; TRBD1 is a possible D gene (6 bases). The germline V and J ends were trimmed by 3 bases and 0 bases, with 11 bases remaining between them. Germline values: CDR1 SEHNR, CDR2 FQNEAQ (reference sequence). The CDR3 loop spans 15 amino acids. The CDR3 nucleotides are TGTGCCAGCAGCTTGACTAGGGGGATGAACACTGAAGCTTTCTTT. This codes for CASSLTRGMNTEAFF.

Ten or more counts support this clonotype. The chain combines TRBV25-1 with TRBJ1-1; 7 bases map to TRBD1. V trimming: 7 bases; J trimming: 5 bases; junction bases outside the gene matches: 4. The CDR3 sequence is 12 residues long. CDR1 is MGHDK and CDR2 is SYGVNS in the germline V gene. Here the CDR3 reads CASNRGGTEAFF. The CDR3 coding sequence is TGTGCCAGCAACAGGGGAGGGACTGAAGCTTTCTTT.

The chain combines TRBV6-5 with TRBJ1-5; D unclear. Germline V CDR1 and CDR2: MNHEY, SVGAGI. The CDR3 has 14 amino acids. V shed 8 bases and J shed 7 bases, with 18 bases lying between them. CDR3 amino acids: CASGPTRSEQPQHF. CDR3 coding DNA: TGTGCCAGCGGTCCAACCCGCTCCGAACAGCCCCAGCATTTT.

This clonotype was counted many times. The chain couples TRBV12-3 or TRBV12-4 to TRBJ2-2; D remains unclear. Trimming removed 2 bases at V and 0 bases at J, with 13 bases between. The CDR3 consists of 17 residues. This chain's CDR3 is CASSLWPDHANTGELFF. CDR3 in DNA: TGTGCCAGCAGTTTATGGCCCGACCACGCGAACACCGGGGAGCTGTTTTTT.

The chain links TRBV30 to TRBJ1-4; the match to TRBD1 covers 8 bases. In germline, CDR1 is GTSNPN, CDR2 SVGIG (reference sequence). The CDR3 extends over 14 amino acids. V lost 1 base, J lost 8 bases, and 6 bases stayed unmatched. Here the CDR3 reads CAWSETGAAEKLFF. DNA of the CDR3: TGTGCCTGGAGTGAGACAGGGGCAGCGGAAAAACTGTTTTTT.

This clonotype was counted between two and nine times. The genes are TRBV3-1 and TRBJ2-4; TRBD2 aligns across 7 bases. CDR1 LGHDT and CDR2 YNNKEL come from the germline V gene (reference sequence). The V segment lost 1 base and the J segment 6 bases; nucleotides outside the gene matches: 9. The CDR3 has 16 residues. CDR3 coding DNA: TGTGCCAGCAGCCAAGTGGCGGGAGAGTGGCGAAACATTCAGTACTTC. Translation: CASSQVAGEWRNIQYF.

This clonotype occurred many times. This chain uses TRBV20-1 with TRBJ2-5; maybe TRBD2 (5 bases). The CDR3 is 13 residues long. Per germline, CDR1 DFQATT and CDR2 SNEGSKA (reference sequence). The V end was cut by 5 bases, the J end by 5 bases, with 15 bases between. The CDR3 region is CSAPRDGWETQYF. CDR3 DNA sequence: TGCAGTGCTCCCCGGGATGGGTGGGAGACCCAGTACTTC.

This clonotype was seen only a few times. The rearrangement joins TRBV29-1 to TRBJ2-3, with 12 bases identical to TRBD2. The germline gives CDR1 SQVTM, CDR2 ANQGSEA. Unmatched junction bases numbered 4, after V lost 4 bases and J lost 2 bases. The CDR3 runs 15 residues. Written as DNA, the CDR3 is TGCAGCGTTGTCGGACTAGCGGGGCCCACAGATACGCAGTATTTT. Protein sequence: CSVVGLAGPTDTQYF.

This clonotype was recorded a few times. A junction end diverges from the germline sequence, so it may reflect a read error. The J gene is TRBJ2-3, the V gene TRBV9, with D perhaps given as TRBD1 or TRBD2 (6 bases each). This CDR3 contains 16 residues. Looked up from germline, CDR1 is SGDLS and CDR2 is YYNGEE. CDR3 coding DNA: TGTGCCAGCAGCGTAGAAGGGGGGCCTAGCACAGATAGGCAGTATTTT. This gives the protein CASSVEGGPSTDRQYF.

This clonotype was observed at least ten times. The V gene is TRBV6-5, the J gene TRBJ1-6, with TRBD1 matching 7 bases. Unmatched junction bases numbered 9, after V lost 6 bases and J lost 4 bases. The CDR3 runs 16 residues. Germline V CDR1 and CDR2: MNHEY, SVGAGI. CDR3 amino acids: CASRPQGTDYNSPLHF. The CDR3, as DNA: TGTGCCAGCAGACCGCAAGGGACAGATTATAATTCACCCCTCCACTTT.

This clonotype was found many times. The chain joins TRBV9 to TRBJ2-1; TRBD2 might be the D (6 bases). This CDR3 comprises 14 residues. Trimming pared 0 bases from V and 7 bases from J, leaving 11 bases between. From germline, CDR1 is SGDLS and CDR2 YYNGEE. The CDR3 loop is CASSVAPSENEQFF. DNA of the CDR3: TGTGCCAGCAGCGTAGCACCTAGCGAGAATGAGCAGTTCTTC.

The sample holds a few counts of this clonotype. CDR3 in amino acids: CASTTGQGNTGELFF. CDR3 DNA: TGTGCCAGTACCACGGGACAGGGGAACACCGGGGAGCTGTTTTTT. The chain couples TRBV19 to TRBJ2-2; 9 positions match TRBD1. Germline values: CDR1 LNHDA, CDR2 SQIVND (reference sequence). The CDR3 runs 15 residues. Germline trimming cut 7 bases from V and 1 base from J; bases unmatched to any gene: 4.

Concerning this clonotype itself: A much larger clone differs by one base, so this may be a read error. The chain links TRBV6-2 or TRBV6-3 to TRBJ2-7; 11 bases fit TRBD1. The J segment lost 6 bases and the V segment lost 2 bases, leaving 6 bases of the junction unmatched. The V gene's germline CDR1 is MNHEY and CDR2 SVGEGT. The CDR3 runs 15 residues. Here the CDR3 reads CASSYAQDRGPEQYF. Here the CDR3 DNA reads TGTGCCAGCAGTTACGCCCAGGACAGGGGGCCCGAGCAGTACTTC.

This clonotype was seen repeatedly, ten times or more. This chain connects TRBV19 to TRBJ2-5; 8 bases map to TRBD1. With 5 bases clipped from V and 5 bases from J, the junction kept 13 bases outside the gene matches. The germline V gene encodes CDR1 LNHDA and CDR2 SQIVND (reference sequence). This CDR3 is 16 amino acids long. DNA for the CDR3: TGTGCCAGTAGTCCCAGGACAGGGTCCTTGGTGGAGACCCAGTACTTC. It translates to CASSPRTGSLVETQYF.

This clonotype showed up many times. This chain joins TRBV12-3 or TRBV12-4 and TRBJ1-5; D is ambiguous. The CDR3 extends over 12 amino acids. V dropped 3 bases and J dropped 5 bases, with 5 bases sitting between them. This CDR3 is CASSFPDQPQHF. The DNA of the CDR3 is TGTGCCAGCAGTTTCCCAGATCAGCCCCAGCATTTT.

The rearrangement links TRBV20-1 to TRBJ2-7, with 11 nucleotides matching TRBD2. Looked up from germline, CDR1 is DFQATT and CDR2 is SNEGSKA (reference sequence). V lost 6 bases to trimming and J lost 6 bases; unmatched junction nucleotides: 7. There are 13 residues in the CDR3. CDR3 in amino acids: CSAPGLAASEQYF. The CDR3 coding sequence is TGCAGTGCGCCGGGACTAGCGGCCTCCGAGCAGTACTTC.

In the case of this clonotype: A far larger clone is one nucleotide away, so this likely arose from a read error. The chain has TRBV20-1 and TRBJ1-6; tentatively, D is TRBD1 (6 bases). The end of the DNA aligns better with TRBJ1-1, so the J call may be wrong. CDR3 length equals 14 residues. Looked up from germline, CDR1 is DFQATT and CDR2 is SNEGSKA (reference sequence). CDR3 bases: TGCAGTGCTAGGCCTCCACAGGGTTCCGCTCAAGCTTTCTTT. Amino acids: CSARPPQGSAQAFF.

This clonotype was observed many times. The chain has TRBV7-9 and TRBJ2-1, with 7 bases fitting TRBD2. V was clipped by 1 base and J by 7 bases; unmatched bases: 7. The germline gives CDR1 SEHNR, CDR2 FQNEAQ (reference sequence). The CDR3 contains 15 residues. As DNA, the CDR3 is TGTGCCAGCAGCTTAGTCCCGGGAGGAGGGAATGAGCAGTTCTTC. Translation: CASSLVPGGGNEQFF. Together with reference TRBV7-9 and TRBJ2-1, the CDR3 gives the full variable domain: DTGVSQNPRHKITKRGQNVTFRCDPISEHNRLYWYRQTLGQGPEFLTYFQNEAQLEKSRLLSDRFSAERPKGSFSTLEIQRTEQGDSAMYLCASSLVPGGGNEQFFGPGTRLTVL.